The T cell receptor (beta chain) described here comes from a study of Graves' ophthalmopathy and Graves' hyperthyroidism. For repertoire sequencing, the TCR beta CDR3 regions were amplified from RNA transcripts. HTBI-primed first-round RT-PCR preceded second-round multiplex PCR. Each CDR3 protein is one row after TCRdb ran MiXCR on the multiplex PCR reads. The sample lists about 16,000 distinct CDR3 sequences, about half occurring once. This CDR3 comprises 18 residues. Germline CDR1 and CDR2: SGHTA and FQGNSA. Trimming took 5 bases from V and 3 from J; bases not matched to a gene: 12. This clonotype is a singleton in its sample. Its matching antigen is unknown. Overall study findings and caveats: Between ophthalmopathy and stable hyperthyroidism, a 13-signature model drew a separation with approximately 87% sensitivity and 70% to 84% specificity. Thyroid clonotypes that were expanded above 0.001 frequency mostly also appeared in blood.

The specimen sequenced was peripheral blood. This chain connects TRBV7-2 to TRBJ2-7; 14 bases align to TRBD2. The clonotype comes from a woman aged 40-49 years with stable Graves' hyperthyroidism. CDR3 nucleotide sequence: TGTGCCAGCAGCCCGGGACTAGCGGGAGAGATGCCTAACTACGAGCAGTACTTC. Its translation: CASSPGLAGEMPNYEQYF.